These 5 T cell receptor beta chains share one sample of origin, sequenced in a study of blood T cells in healthy people across ages. Primers used in a second PCR of about 6 to 11 cycles were a sample-barcoded 5' primer and a J-beta primer mix. TCRdb reprocessed the 5' RACE reads with MiXCR, giving one entry per CDR3 protein. The sample lists 550,000 to 750,000 distinct CDR3 sequences; roughly 20% were seen once. The sample taken for sequencing was blood. Source of these receptors: a man aged 70-80 years in good health.

The sample holds a few counts of this clonotype. The chain has TRBV5-1 and TRBJ2-1, with D perhaps being TRBD1 or TRBD2 (5 bases each). CDR3 length: 16 amino acids. Germline CDR1 reads SGHRS; CDR2 reads YFSETQ. V was pared by 4 bases and J by 0 bases, with 14 bases between. In nucleotides, the CDR3 is TGCGCCAGCAGCCGCTCCGGGGCCAGCTCCTACAATGAGCAGTTCTTC. Protein product: CASSRSGASSYNEQFF. The variable domain in full, with the rest retrieved from reference TRBV5-1 and TRBJ2-1, is KAGVTQTPRYLIKTRGQQVTLSCSPISGHRSVSWYQQTPGQGLQFLFEYFSETQRNKGNFPGRFSGRQFSNSRSEMNVSTLELGDSALYLCASSRSGASSYNEQFFGPGTRLTVL.

The chain is built from TRBV5-1 and TRBJ1-5, with D perhaps TRBD1 (5 bases). V was clipped by 4 bases and J by 5 bases, with 13 bases between them. The CDR3 spans 14 residues. The germline CDR1 and CDR2 sequences are SGHRS and YFSETQ. The CDR3 spells CASSPDPGDQPQHF. CDR3 sequence (DNA): TGCGCCAGCAGCCCGGACCCGGGGGATCAGCCCCAGCATTTT.

As concerns this clonotype: The junction shows a germline mismatch at one end, possibly a read error. J is TRBJ2-5 and V is TRBV20-1; 7 bases line up with TRBD1. The V gene's germline CDR1 is DFQATT and CDR2 SNEGSKA (reference sequence). The CDR3 is 13 amino acids. CDR3 DNA: TGCAGTGCTAGATCCGACAGGGAGAAAGGCCCAAACTTC. Protein: CSARSDREKGPNF.

This clonotype has just a few counts. V usage is TRBV5-6 and J usage is TRBJ2-7; D not certain. Between the trimmed V and J ends, which lost 4 bases and 5 bases, there was a span of 7 bases. Germline CDR1 and CDR2: SGHDT and YYEEEE. The CDR3 runs 11 residues. CDR3 sequence: CASSRNDEQYF. The CDR3 DNA follows: TGTGCCAGCAGCAGGAACGACGAGCAGTACTTC.

This clonotype was seen many times. The chain combines TRBV14 with TRBJ2-7, with 7 bases aligning to TRBD2. Losses at the gene ends were 1 base for V and 4 bases for J; bases not matched to a gene: 7. The CDR3 totals 15 residues. CDR1 and CDR2 from the germline V gene are SGHDN and FVKESK. The CDR3 DNA is TGTGCCAGCAGCCAAGTACTTGCGGGAGTATACGAGCAGTACTTC. Translating it yields CASSQVLAGVYEQYF.